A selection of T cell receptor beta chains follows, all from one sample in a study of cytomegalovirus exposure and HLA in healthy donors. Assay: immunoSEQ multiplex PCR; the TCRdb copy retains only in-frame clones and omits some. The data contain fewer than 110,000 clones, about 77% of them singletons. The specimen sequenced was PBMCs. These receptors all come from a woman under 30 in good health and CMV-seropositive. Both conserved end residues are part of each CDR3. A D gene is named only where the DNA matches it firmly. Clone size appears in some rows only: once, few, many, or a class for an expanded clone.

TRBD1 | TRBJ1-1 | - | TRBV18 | CASSLGSGGNTEAFF | TGTGCCAGCTCACTAGGTTCAGGGGGCAACACTGAAGCTTTCTTT
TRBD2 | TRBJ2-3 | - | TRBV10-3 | CAIRSATSGATDTQYF | TGTGCCATCAGATCTGCGACTAGCGGTGCTACAGATACGCAGTATTTT
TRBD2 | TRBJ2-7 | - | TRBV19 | CASRKKQLSGGISYEQYF | TGTGCCAGTAGAAAAAAACAATTGAGCGGGGGGATTTCCTACGAGCAGTACTTC
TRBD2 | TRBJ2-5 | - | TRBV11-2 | CASSPTPLIAGVQETQYF | TGTGCCAGCAGCCCCACCCCTCTTATAGCGGGAGTACAAGAGACCCAGTACTTC
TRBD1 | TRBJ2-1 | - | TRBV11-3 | CASSLITGAYYNEQFF | TGTGCCAGCAGCTTAATTACAGGGGCCTACTACAATGAGCAGTTCTTC
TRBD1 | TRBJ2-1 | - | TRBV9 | CASSPRDRGRSEQFF | TGTGCCAGCAGCCCTCGGGACAGGGGAAGGTCCGAGCAGTTCTTC
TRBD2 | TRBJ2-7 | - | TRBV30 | CAWSTSGPYEQYF | TGTGCCTGGAGTACTAGCGGGCCCTACGAGCAGTACTTC
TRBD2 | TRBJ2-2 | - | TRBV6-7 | CARGVAGTNTGELFF | TGTGCCCGCGGCGTAGCGGGGACGAACACCGGGGAGCTGTTTTTT
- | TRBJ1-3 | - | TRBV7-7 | CASSLGQAVSGNTIYF | TGTGCCAGCAGCTTAGGTCAGGCTGTCTCTGGAAACACCATATATTTT
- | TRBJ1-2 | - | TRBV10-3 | CAISESTRGSNGYTF | TGTGCCATCAGTGAGTCGACTCGAGGGTCAAACGGCTACACCTTC
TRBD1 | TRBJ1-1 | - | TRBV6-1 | CASSVSTGWPEAFF | TGTGCCAGCAGTGTCTCGACAGGGTGGCCTGAAGCTTTCTTT
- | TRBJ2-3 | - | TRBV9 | CASSVSSSPGDTQYF | TGTGCCAGCAGCGTAAGTAGCTCTCCGGGAGATACGCAGTATTTT
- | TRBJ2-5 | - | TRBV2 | CASNVNTQETQYF | TGTGCCAGCAACGTAAACACCCAAGAGACCCAGTACTTC
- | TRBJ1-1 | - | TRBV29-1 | CSVFGQGTTNTEAFF | TGCAGCGTTTTCGGGCAGGGGACGACGAACACTGAAGCTTTCTTT
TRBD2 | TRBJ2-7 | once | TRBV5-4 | CASSSQREGYEQYF | TGTGCCAGCAGCTCACAGCGGGAAGGCTACGAGCAGTACTTC
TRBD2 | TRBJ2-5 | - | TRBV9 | CASSVGLVRGETQYF | TGTGCCAGCAGCGTCGGACTAGTCCGGGGGGAGACCCAGTACTTC
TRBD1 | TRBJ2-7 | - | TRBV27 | CASSSLRGLGQYF | TGTGCCAGCAGTTCACTCAGGGGGTTGGGGCAGTACTTC
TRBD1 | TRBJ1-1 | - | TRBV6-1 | CASSARQGSSEAFF | TGTGCCAGCAGTGCCAGACAGGGTTCCTCTGAAGCTTTCTTT
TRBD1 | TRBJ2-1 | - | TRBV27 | CASSQGQGRNEQFF | TGTGCCAGCAGTCAGGGACAGGGTCGCAATGAGCAGTTCTTC
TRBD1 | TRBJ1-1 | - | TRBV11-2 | CASSLGGQANTEAFF | TGTGCCAGCAGCTTAGGGGGACAGGCCAACACTGAAGCTTTCTTT
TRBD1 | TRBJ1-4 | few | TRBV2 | CASNALGQINEKLFF | TGTGCCAGCAACGCCCTGGGACAGATTAATGAAAAACTGTTTTTT
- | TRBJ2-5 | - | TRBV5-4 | CASRTGGLAGGRQETQYF | TGTGCCAGCAGGACAGGGGGCTTAGCGGGGGGCCGACAAGAGACCCAGTACTTC
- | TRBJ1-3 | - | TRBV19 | CASSKSSSGNTIYF | TGTGCCAGTAGTAAGTCGAGCTCTGGAAACACCATATATTTT
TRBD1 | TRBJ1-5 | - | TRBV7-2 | CASSLGLGQGKRQPQHF | TGTGCCAGCAGCTTAGGTCTGGGACAGGGTAAGAGACAGCCCCAGCATTTT
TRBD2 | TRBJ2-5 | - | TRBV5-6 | CASSLFWLAGGGEQYF | TGTGCCAGCAGCTTGTTCTGGCTAGCGGGAGGAGGGGAGCAGTACTTC
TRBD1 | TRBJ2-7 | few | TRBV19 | CASSFRQGARVYEQYF | TGTGCCAGTAGTTTTCGACAGGGGGCTAGGGTTTACGAGCAGTACTTC
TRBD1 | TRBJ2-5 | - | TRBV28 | CASSWGQKETQYF | TGTGCCAGCAGTTGGGGACAGAAAGAGACCCAGTACTTC
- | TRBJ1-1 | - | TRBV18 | CASSPLPSRVAEAFF | TGTGCCAGCTCACCGCTGCCAAGCAGGGTGGCTGAAGCTTTCTTT
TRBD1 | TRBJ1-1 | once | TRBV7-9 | CASSQPDRGGEAFF | TGTGCCAGCAGCCAACCCGACAGGGGTGGCGAAGCTTTCTTT
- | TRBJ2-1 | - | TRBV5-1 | CASSSLPGGSNNNEQFF | TGCGCCAGCAGCTCTCTCCCCGGAGGGAGCAATAACAATGAGCAGTTCTTC
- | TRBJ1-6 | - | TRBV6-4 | CASSEYITSPLHF | TGTGCCAGCAGTGAGTACATAACTTCACCCCTCCACTTT
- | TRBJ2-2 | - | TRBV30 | CAWSPPTGELFF | TGTGCCTGGAGTCCTCCCACCGGGGAGCTGTTTTTT
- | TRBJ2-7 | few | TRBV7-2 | CASSSYYEQYF | TGTGCCAGCAGCTCTTACTACGAGCAGTACTTC
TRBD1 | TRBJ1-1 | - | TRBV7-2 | CASSLRTGPKNTEAFF | TGTGCCAGCAGCTTAAGGACAGGGCCCAAAAACACTGAAGCTTTCTTT
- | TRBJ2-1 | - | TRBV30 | CAWSRGSINEQFF | TGTGCCTGGAGTAGGGGGAGCATAAATGAGCAGTTCTTC
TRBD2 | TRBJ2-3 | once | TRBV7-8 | CASSLAPPGGGTDTQYF | TGTGCCAGCAGCTTAGCACCTCCGGGAGGGGGTACTGATACGCAGTATTTT
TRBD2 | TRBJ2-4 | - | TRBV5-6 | CASSSLGGTGNIQYF | TGTGCCAGCAGCTCCTTGGGGGGGACTGGAAACATTCAGTACTTC
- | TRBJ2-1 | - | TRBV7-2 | CASSRFVDIGGFF | TGTGCCAGCAGCAGGTTTGTTGACATCGGTGGGTTCTTC
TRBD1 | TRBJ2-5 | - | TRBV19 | CASSPRDRGQETQYF | TGTGCCAGTAGTCCAAGGGACAGGGGACAGGAGACCCAGTACTTC
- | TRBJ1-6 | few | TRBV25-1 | CASSEYSDYNSPLHF | TGTGCCAGCAGTGAATACAGTGATTATAATTCACCCCTCCACTTT
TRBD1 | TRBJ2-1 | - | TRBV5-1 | CASSLGQGGPTNEQFF | TGCGCCAGCAGCTTGGGACAGGGGGGCCCCACCAATGAGCAGTTCTTC
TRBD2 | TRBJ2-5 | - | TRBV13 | CASSTSGGGKTQYF | TGTGCCAGCAGTACGAGCGGGGGGGGAAAGACCCAGTACTTC
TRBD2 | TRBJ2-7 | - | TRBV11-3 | CASSLGTSGDYEQYF | TGTGCCAGCAGCCTGGGGACTAGCGGGGATTACGAGCAGTACTTC
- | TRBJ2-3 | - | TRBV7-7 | CASSLSPGSTDTQYF | TGTGCTAGCAGCTTAAGTCCCGGGAGCACAGATACGCAGTATTTT
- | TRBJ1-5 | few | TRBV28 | CASSLLGGEQPQHF | TGTGCCAGCAGTTTATTGGGGGGGGAACAGCCCCAGCATTTT
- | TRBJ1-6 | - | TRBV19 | CASSPQSTLNSPLHF | TGTGCCAGTAGTCCTCAATCGACTCTTAATTCACCCCTCCACTTT
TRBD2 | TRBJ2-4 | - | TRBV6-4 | CASSLGTSGSIQYF | TGTGCCAGCAGCCTCGGGACTAGCGGGTCCATTCAGTACTTC
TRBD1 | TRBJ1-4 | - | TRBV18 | CASKTGATNEKLFF | TGTGCCAGCAAGACAGGGGCCACTAATGAAAAACTGTTTTTT
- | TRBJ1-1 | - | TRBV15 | CATSRGGNTEAFF | TGTGCCACCAGCAGAGGAGGGAACACTGAAGCTTTCTTT
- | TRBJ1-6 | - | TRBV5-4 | CASSLEGVGNSPLHF | TGTGCCAGCAGCTTGGAAGGGGTCGGTAATTCACCCCTCCACTTT
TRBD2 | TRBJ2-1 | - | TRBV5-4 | CASSLGGAAGANEQFF | TGTGCCAGCAGCTTGGGAGGCGCGGCGGGAGCCAATGAGCAGTTCTTC
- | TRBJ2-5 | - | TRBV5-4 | CASSPTRGETQYF | TGTGCCAGCAGCCCGACTAGAGGAGAGACCCAGTACTTC
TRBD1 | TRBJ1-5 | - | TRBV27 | CASSQGQGAQPQHF | TGTGCCAGCAGCCAGGGACAGGGGGCCCAGCCCCAGCATTTT
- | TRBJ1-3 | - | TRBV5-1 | CASSPAPGQNSGNTIYF | TGCGCCAGCAGCCCCGCCCCAGGACAGAACTCTGGAAACACCATATATTTT
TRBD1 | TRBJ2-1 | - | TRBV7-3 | CASSLTQPGTGYNEQFF | TGTGCCAGCAGCTTAACCCAGCCCGGGACAGGCTACAATGAGCAGTTCTTC
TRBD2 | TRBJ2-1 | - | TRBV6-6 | CASSYPAGGYNEQFF | TGTGCCAGCAGTTACCCCGCGGGAGGGTACAATGAGCAGTTCTTC
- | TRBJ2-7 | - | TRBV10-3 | CAISESTRGSTYEQYF | TGTGCCATCAGTGAGTCGACTCGGGGGTCTACCTACGAGCAGTACTTC
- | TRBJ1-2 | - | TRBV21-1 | CARDQGSKSYTF | TGTGCCAGGGACCAGGGTAGTAAAAGCTACACCTTC
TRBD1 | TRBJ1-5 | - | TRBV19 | CASSPTTGAGNQPQHF | TGTGCCAGTAGTCCAACGACAGGGGCTGGGAATCAGCCCCAGCATTTT